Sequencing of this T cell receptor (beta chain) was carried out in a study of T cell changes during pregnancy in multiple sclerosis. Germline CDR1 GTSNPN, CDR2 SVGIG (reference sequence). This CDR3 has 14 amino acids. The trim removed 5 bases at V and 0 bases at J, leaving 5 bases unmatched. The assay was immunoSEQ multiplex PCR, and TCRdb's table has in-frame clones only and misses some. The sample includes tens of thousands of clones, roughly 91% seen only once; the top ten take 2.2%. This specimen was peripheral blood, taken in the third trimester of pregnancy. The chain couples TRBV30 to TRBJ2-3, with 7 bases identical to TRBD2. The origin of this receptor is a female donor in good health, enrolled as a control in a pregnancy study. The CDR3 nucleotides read TGTGCCTGGGGGGGACTAACTAGCACAGATACGCAGTATTTT. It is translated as CAWGGLTSTDTQYF.